The 26 T cell receptor beta chains listed next were all sequenced from one sample in a study of graft-versus-host responses after intestinal transplantation. What these receptors recognize is not known. Data came from immunoSEQ multiplex PCR; TCRdb stores just in-frame clones and leaves some out. The sample shows tens of thousands of clones, 90% of them seen only once. The sequencing used unstimulated CD8+ T cells sorted from spleen or lymph node cells, collected before transplant. The origin of the receptors is a human donor who was the organ donor for an intestinal transplant.

This chain joins TRBV10-3 and TRBJ2-1; D perhaps matches TRBD2 (6 bases). The CDR3 totals 13 residues. Germline CDR1 ENHRY, CDR2 SYGVKD. Deletions cut 5 bases from V and 4 bases from J, with 9 bases between. The CDR3 bases are TGTGCCATCAGTCTTAGCGGTTACAATGAGCAGTTCTTC. Protein sequence: CAISLSGYNEQFF.

Here the CDR3 reads CASRVTSGGPDTQYF. Written as DNA, the CDR3 is TGTGCCAGCAGGGTGACTAGCGGGGGGCCAGATACGCAGTATTTT. The chain combines TRBV6-1 with TRBJ2-3, with 13 bases that match TRBD2. Trimming cost V 6 bases and J 4 bases; bases outside gene matches: 4. The CDR3 has 15 residues. Per the germline V gene, CDR1 is MNHNS and CDR2 is SASEGT.

This rearrangement joins TRBV6-5 to TRBJ1-3; weak D call: TRBD1 (6 bases). The CDR3 is 12 residues long. Trimming shortened V by 6 bases and J by 3 bases, and 6 bases separated the two germline ends. Germline-derived CDR1 and CDR2 are MNHEY and SVGAGI. The CDR3 sequence: CASRDSGNTIYF. CDR3 coding DNA: TGTGCCAGCAGGGACAGTGGAAACACCATATATTTT.

The rearrangement joins TRBV6-6 to TRBJ2-1, with 7 bases matching TRBD2. Trimming removed 7 bases from V and 3 bases from J; junction bases left unmatched: 6. CDR1 and CDR2 (germline): MNHNY, SVGAGI (reference sequence). The CDR3 has 14 amino acids. CDR3 region: CASTSGAYYNEQFF. The CDR3 coding sequence is TGTGCCAGCACGAGCGGGGCCTACTACAATGAGCAGTTCTTC.

V is TRBV30 and J is TRBJ1-1, with unresolved D. V was cut by 4 bases and J by 0 bases, with 12 bases left in between. CDR3 length equals 14 residues. CDR1 is GTSNPN and CDR2 is SVGIG in the germline V gene (reference sequence). Here the CDR3 DNA reads TGTGCCTGGACCGTGAGTGTCATGAACACTGAAGCTTTCTTT. This codes for CAWTVSVMNTEAFF.

This chain connects TRBV11-3 to TRBJ2-7, with TRBD2 identical over 8 bases. The CDR3 consists of 17 residues. Germline V gives CDR1 SGHNT, CDR2 YENEEA. V shed 1 base and J 3 bases; nucleotides not matched to a gene: 11. Here the CDR3 DNA reads TGTGCCAGCAGCTTAGTGAAAGGGGCGGGGGGAGACTACGAGCAGTACGTC. Translating gives CASSLVKGAGGDYEQYV.

This rearrangement joins TRBV19 to TRBJ1-5; no clear D. Trimming left V 6 bases short and J 6 bases short, with 12 bases between. Germline V gene data show CDR1 as LNHDA and CDR2 as SQIVND (reference sequence). The CDR3 is made up of 13 amino acids. CDR3 sequence: CASRAGLGQPQHF. The CDR3 nucleotides read TGTGCCAGTAGGGCAGGCTTGGGTCAGCCCCAGCATTTT.

The V call is TRBV13, the J call TRBJ2-7; D gene unclear. Germline V gene lookup returns CDR1 PRHDT and CDR2 FYEKMQ (reference sequence). Between the trimmed V and J ends, which lost 3 bases and 0 bases, there was a span of 9 bases. The CDR3 loop spans 14 amino acids. CDR3 loop: CASSLKEDSYEQYV. Written as DNA, the CDR3 is TGTGCCAGCAGCTTGAAAGAGGACTCCTACGAGCAGTACGTC.

The rearrangement links TRBV5-4 to TRBJ2-4; 8 bases line up with TRBD2. The germline gives CDR1 SGHNT, CDR2 YYREEE (reference sequence). With 0 bases clipped from V and 0 bases from J, the junction kept 8 bases outside the gene matches. This CDR3 comprises 18 residues. CDR3 in DNA: TGTGCCAGCAGCTTGGCCCTGGAGCGGGGGCTAGCCAAAAACATTCAGTACTTC. It specifies CASSLALERGLAKNIQYF.

The chain has TRBV4-1 and TRBJ2-2; 10 bases map to TRBD1. The CDR3 loop spans 17 amino acids. J was trimmed by 6 bases and V by 1 base; bases with no gene match: 8. Germline CDR1 and CDR2: MGHRA and YSYEKL. This CDR3 reads CASSQGPGQGLAGELFF. The CDR3 DNA reads TGCGCCAGCAGCCAAGGCCCGGGACAGGGGTTGGCCGGGGAGCTGTTTTTT.

The chain joins TRBV12-5 to TRBJ1-3, with D hard to call. The CDR3 length is 14 residues. The germline gives CDR1 LGHNT, CDR2 FRNRAP. The V end lost 5 bases, the J end lost 1 base, and 9 bases lay between the germline ends. The DNA of the CDR3 is TGTGCTAGTGGTCACGACGGGTCTGGAAACACCATATATTTT. Protein product: CASGHDGSGNTIYF.

The chain links TRBV6-6 to TRBJ1-2, with D perhaps matching TRBD1 (6 bases). Trimming took off 4 bases at V and 5 bases at J, with 14 bases between the two ends. Germline CDR1 and CDR2: MNHNY and SVGAGI (reference sequence). The CDR3 loop spans 14 amino acids. In nucleotides, the CDR3 is TGTGCCAGCAGTTCCGAAACCGGACAGTATGGCTACACCTTC. Protein: CASSSETGQYGYTF.

This chain joins TRBV4-2 and TRBJ2-3, with 8 bases matching TRBD2. Germline V gives CDR1 LGHNA, CDR2 YNFKEQ. V gave up 6 bases and J gave up 4 bases; unmatched junction bases: 6. The CDR3 runs 14 residues. CDR3 bases: TGTGCCAGCAGGCCGGGACTAGGATCAGATACGCAGTATTTT. Translating it yields CASRPGLGSDTQYF.

V gene TRBV7-9 combines with J gene TRBJ1-1; unclear D gene. V was pared by 6 bases and J by 0 bases, with 8 bases between. Germline CDR1 SEHNR, CDR2 FQNEAQ (reference sequence). The CDR3 totals 13 residues. As DNA, the CDR3 is TGTGCCAGCAGTTTGGAGGTGAACACTGAAGCTTTCTTT. Amino acids: CASSLEVNTEAFF.

The chain joins TRBV28 to TRBJ2-7; 9 bases map to TRBD1. CDR3 size: 13 residues. The V gene's germline CDR1 is MDHEN and CDR2 SYDVKM. J was trimmed by 5 bases and V by 4 bases; bases with no gene match: 3. CDR3 in DNA: TGTGCCAGCAGTTGGGACAGGGCCCACGAGCAGTACGTC. Its translation: CASSWDRAHEQYV.

The chain carries TRBV5-1 and TRBJ2-2; 8 nucleotides agree with TRBD2. V shed 4 bases and J 5 bases; nucleotides not matched to a gene: 10. Germline-derived CDR1 and CDR2 are SGHRS and YFSETQ. The CDR3 extends over 16 amino acids. CDR3 nucleotides: TGCGCCAGCAGCCAGCCTCCGGGACTAGGAACCGGGGAGCTGTTTTTT. Amino acids: CASSQPPGLGTGELFF.

The rearrangement uses TRBV28 and TRBJ1-2; 7 bases align to TRBD1. Germline V gene sequence: CDR1 MDHEN, CDR2 SYDVKM. The junction had 6 bases not matched to a gene; V was cut back by 3 bases and J by 8 bases. The CDR3 consists of 13 residues. The CDR3 region has the DNA TGTGCCAGCAGTTTTGACAGGGCCGGCGGCTACACCTTC. This sequence encodes CASSFDRAGGYTF.

The chain recombines TRBV10-1 with TRBJ1-1; TRBD1 is a possible D gene (6 bases). The CDR3 contains 14 residues. Trimming removed 4 bases from V and 7 bases from J, with 16 bases in between. Germline V CDR1 and CDR2: WNHNN, SYGVQD (reference sequence). CDR3 amino acids: CASSGPGTHYEAFF. DNA for the CDR3: TGCGCCAGCAGTGGACCCGGGACACACTATGAAGCTTTCTTT.

The chain couples TRBV6-1 to TRBJ1-1; 9 positions agree with TRBD1. V dropped 4 bases and J dropped 2; count of bases not matched to a gene: 8. CDR1 MNHNS and CDR2 SASEGT come from the germline V gene. The CDR3 loop spans 16 amino acids. CDR3 DNA sequence: TGTGCCAGCAGTGGCGGGACAGGGATTCTCAACACTGAAGCTTTCTTT. As protein: CASSGGTGILNTEAFF.

This clone has only one observation. The gene calls are TRBV28 and TRBJ1-1; TRBD1 might be the D (5 bases). This CDR3 comprises 14 residues. The V gene lost 3 bases and the J gene lost 1 base, with 9 bases spanning the gap. Germline CDR1 reads MDHEN; CDR2 reads SYDVKM. CDR3 in DNA: TGTGCCAGCAGTTTGACAGCTCAGAACACTGAAGCTTTCTTT. Residues: CASSLTAQNTEAFF.

The chain uses TRBV5-6 and TRBJ2-1; unclear D gene. Germline values: CDR1 SGHDT, CDR2 YYEEEE. The germline V and J ends were trimmed by 2 bases and 4 bases, with 4 bases remaining between them. This CDR3 has 12 residues. This CDR3 reads CASSFIYNEQFF. The CDR3 DNA follows: TGTGCCAGCAGCTTTATTTACAATGAGCAGTTCTTC.

The CDR3 DNA sequence: TGCGCCAGCAGCCAGTCGACAGGTCTGGGGAACACTGAAGCTTTCTTT. Its translation is CASSQSTGLGNTEAFF. This chain links TRBV4-1 with TRBJ1-1; D possibly corresponds to TRBD1 (6 bases). V gave up 3 bases and J gave up 1 base, with 15 bases separating them. Germline CDR1 is MGHRA and CDR2 is YSYEKL. This CDR3 contains 16 residues.

This clone appeared a single time. The chain links TRBV11-2 to TRBJ1-2; possibly TRBD1 for D (5 bases). In germline, CDR1 is SGHAT, CDR2 FQNNGV. Trimming shortened V by 1 base and J by 6 bases, and 21 bases separated the two germline ends. There are 17 residues in the CDR3. The CDR3 loop reads CASSLVARAGRFDGYTF. For the CDR3, the DNA is TGTGCCAGCAGCTTAGTGGCCCGAGCAGGGCGGTTCGATGGCTACACCTTC.

The chain has TRBV29-1 and TRBJ1-2; no definite D call. The V and J ends lost 5 bases and 7 bases respectively, with 11 bases between them. The CDR3 covers 11 residues. From germline, CDR1 is SQVTM and CDR2 ANQGSEA. The CDR3 is CSVSAAGGYTF. For the CDR3, the DNA is TGCAGCGTTTCAGCAGCAGGTGGCTACACCTTC. The whole variable domain, remainder taken from reference TRBV29-1 and TRBJ1-2, is SAVISQKPSRDICQRGTSLTIQCQVDSQVTMMFWYRQQPGQSLTLIATANQGSEATYESGFVIDKFPISRPNLTFSTLTVSNMSPEDSSIYLCSVSAAGGYTFGSGTRLTVV.

This CDR3 reads CASSVAGGQGNEKLFF. The CDR3 region has the DNA TGTGCCAGCAGCGTAGCGGGGGGGCAGGGGAATGAAAAACTGTTTTTT. The rearrangement joins TRBV9 to TRBJ1-4, with D tentatively TRBD1 (6 bases). Germline V lookup: CDR1 SGDLS, CDR2 YYNGEE. V was cut by 0 bases and J by 5 bases, with 14 bases left in between. This CDR3 has 16 amino acids.

This chain links TRBV19 with TRBJ1-4; D remains unclear. The CDR3 is 15 amino acids. V dropped 2 bases and J dropped 5 bases, with 12 bases sitting between them. CDR1 is LNHDA, CDR2 SQIVND, per germline (reference sequence). The chain's CDR3 is CASSILPVLNEKLFF. CDR3 nucleotides: TGTGCCAGTAGTATACTTCCTGTCCTCAATGAAAAACTGTTTTTT.